The 2 T cell receptor beta chains below all came from one sample that was sequenced in a study of cytomegalovirus exposure and HLA in healthy donors. The PCR ran on 60 Vbeta and 13 Jbeta primers. Profiled with immunoSEQ multiplex PCR; TCRdb holds only in-frame clones, not every one. The sample yields 150,000 to 200,000 clones, around 80% seen once. The sequenced sample consisted of PBMCs. These receptors all come from a woman aged 45-59 years in good health and CMV-seropositive.

The rearrangement uses TRBV5-1 and TRBJ1-6; a weak D match, TRBD1 (6 bases). Germline CDR1 and CDR2: SGHRS and YFSETQ. Trimming left V 5 bases short and J 0 bases short, with 15 bases between. This CDR3 region has 17 residues. CDR3 region: CASSSGQLSSYNSPLHF. CDR3 DNA: TGCGCCAGCAGTTCAGGACAGCTTAGCTCCTATAATTCACCCCTCCACTTT.

J is TRBJ1-2 and V is TRBV27, with D possibly being TRBD1 (5 bases). The CDR3 has 13 residues. From germline, CDR1 is MNHEY and CDR2 SMNVEV (reference sequence). Deletions cut 2 bases from V and 6 bases from J, with 10 bases between. The CDR3 is CASSLGAGHGYTF. The CDR3 nucleotides read TGTGCCAGCAGTTTAGGGGCAGGGCATGGCTACACCTTC.